A single sample gave rise to the 19 T cell receptor beta chains below, sequenced in a study of CD8 T cells in Susac syndrome. RNA was extracted with the RNeasy kit, and a quantity of about 0.45 to 1 ug was reverse transcribed using random hexamers. TCRdb ran MiXCR on the immunoSEQ multiplex PCR reads and lists one entry per CDR3 protein. The sample records about 120,000 distinct CDR3 sequences, around 92% being singletons. The sample taken for sequencing was CD4+ T cells from PBMCs. Receptors were obtained from a human donor with multiple sclerosis.

The rearrangement joins TRBV20-1 to TRBJ2-2; D possibly uses TRBD1 or TRBD2 (6 bases each). Deletions cut 3 bases from V and 7 bases from J, with 15 bases between. This CDR3 spans 14 amino acids. Looked up from germline, CDR1 is DFQATT and CDR2 is SNEGSKA (reference sequence). CDR3 region: CSARVGGLDGELFF. The CDR3 DNA sequence: TGCAGTGCTAGGGTAGGGGGGCTCGACGGGGAGCTGTTTTTT.

The chain couples TRBV5-1 to TRBJ2-7; 7 positions agree with TRBD1. The CDR3 consists of 13 residues. Germline values: CDR1 SGHRS, CDR2 YFSETQ. J gave up 5 bases and V 5 bases, and 7 bases lay outside the gene matches. CDR3 amino acids: CASRSQTGDEQYF. DNA for the CDR3: TGCGCCAGCAGGTCACAAACAGGGGACGAGCAGTACTTC.

The rearrangement joins TRBV18 to TRBJ2-3, with D perhaps matching TRBD1 or TRBD2 (5 bases each). V lost 8 bases, J lost 4 bases, and 16 bases lay in between. The germline CDR1 and CDR2 sequences are KGHSH and LQKENI. The CDR3 is made up of 14 amino acids. This CDR3 reads CASQNRDLADTQYF. The CDR3 DNA reads TGTGCCAGCCAGAACCGGGACCTGGCAGATACGCAGTATTTT.

The chain has TRBV12-3 or TRBV12-4 and TRBJ1-5, with D hard to call. V dropped 3 bases and J dropped 1 base, with 10 bases sitting between them. The CDR3 runs to 15 residues. CDR3 residues: CASSFAGTSNQPQHF. CDR3 coding DNA: TGTGCCAGCAGTTTCGCTGGTACCAGCAATCAGCCCCAGCATTTT.

The V call is TRBV5-6, the J call TRBJ1-2; TRBD1 is a possible D gene (5 bases). Trimming pared 5 bases from V and 3 bases from J, leaving 17 bases between. Germline V gene sequence: CDR1 SGHDT, CDR2 YYEEEE. The CDR3 covers 15 residues. CDR3 residues: CASRLVDGGDYGYTF. The CDR3 coding sequence is TGTGCCAGCAGACTAGTCGACGGAGGGGACTATGGCTACACCTTC.

In DNA, the CDR3 is TGTGCCAGCAGGCGAGGAACTACTAACTATGGCTACACCTTC. Translation gives CASRRGTTNYGYTF. The genes are TRBV28 and TRBJ1-2; D uncertain. The CDR3 consists of 14 residues. V gave up 6 bases and J gave up 0 bases, with 11 bases separating them. Germline V CDR1 and CDR2: MDHEN, SYDVKM.

This rearrangement joins TRBV29-1 to TRBJ1-1; D may be TRBD1 (5 bases). Deletions cut 6 bases from V and 2 bases from J, with 13 bases between. CDR1 SQVTM and CDR2 ANQGSEA come from the germline V gene. The CDR3 runs to 13 residues. The CDR3 coding sequence is TGCAGCGTCAAGCCTCAGGGAAACACTGAAGCTTTCTTT. Its protein is CSVKPQGNTEAFF.

This rearrangement joins TRBV18 to TRBJ1-2; D remains unclear. The germline gives CDR1 KGHSH, CDR2 LQKENI. The CDR3 is 16 residues long. V was clipped by 3 bases and J by 8 bases, with 22 bases between them. Written as DNA, the CDR3 is TGTGCCAGCTCACCGTCAGGTGGCAGGCAATCGGAGGGCTACACCTTC. It yields the protein CASSPSGGRQSEGYTF. The full variable domain, its missing parts supplied by reference TRBV18 and TRBJ1-2, is NAGVMQNPRHLVRRRGQEARLRCSPMKGHSHVYWYRQLPEEGLKFMVYLQKENIIDESGMPKERFSAEFPKEGPSILRIQQVVRGDSAAYFCASSPSGGRQSEGYTFGSGTRLTVV.

The V and J genes are TRBV27 and TRBJ1-2; 9 nucleotides line up with TRBD1. Germline assignment: CDR1 MNHEY and CDR2 SMNVEV (reference sequence). The CDR3 covers 12 residues. V shed 10 bases and J 3 bases; nucleotides not matched to a gene: 3. This CDR3 is CATGQGYYGYTF. For the CDR3, the DNA is TGTGCCACCGGACAGGGGTACTATGGCTACACCTTC.

The chain carries TRBV20-1 and TRBJ2-5; the match to TRBD2 covers 7 bases. This CDR3 region has 11 residues. V shed 4 bases, J shed 5 bases, and the junction held 1 base outside the gene matches. The V gene's germline CDR1 is DFQATT and CDR2 SNEGSKA (reference sequence). This CDR3 reads CSAMGGETQYF. DNA for the CDR3: TGCAGTGCTATGGGGGGGGAGACCCAGTACTTC.

The J gene is TRBJ2-5, the V gene TRBV5-4; 7 nucleotides align to TRBD2. The length of the CDR3 is 13 residues. V gave up 4 bases and J gave up 1 base; unmatched junction bases: 1. Per the germline V gene, CDR1 is SGHNT and CDR2 is YYREEE (reference sequence). CDR3 sequence reads: CASSGGVQETQYF. The CDR3 DNA is TGTGCCAGCAGCGGGGGGGTCCAAGAGACCCAGTACTTC.

The chain has TRBV9 and TRBJ1-1; 11 bases are a match to TRBD1. Germline CDR1 reads SGDLS; CDR2 reads YYNGEE. The V segment lost 4 bases and the J segment 5 bases; nucleotides outside the gene matches: 7. The length of the CDR3 is 15 residues. The CDR3 DNA reads as TGTGCCAGCAGCCGGGGGGGACAGGGGGGAACTGAAGCTTTCTTT. Protein: CASSRGGQGGTEAFF.

The chain joins TRBV9 to TRBJ2-1; TRBD1 agrees at 8 bases. V was clipped by 1 base and J by 8 bases; unmatched bases: 11. The CDR3 is 16 residues long. The V gene's germline CDR1 is SGDLS and CDR2 YYNGEE. CDR3 coding DNA: TGTGCCAGCAGCGTAAGGGACAGGTCCACATCCCATGAGCAGTTCTTC. Its translation is CASSVRDRSTSHEQFF. The entire variable domain, with the rest obtained from reference TRBV9 and TRBJ2-1, is as follows: DSGVTQTPKHLITATGQRVTLRCSPRSGDLSVYWYQQSLDQGLQFLIQYYNGEERAKGNILERFSAQQFPDLHSELNLSSLELGDSALYFCASSVRDRSTSHEQFFGPGTRLTVL.

The chain employs TRBV7-2 and TRBJ1-3; D ambiguous. V was pared by 1 base and J by 4 bases, with 14 bases between. Germline V gene lookup returns CDR1 SGHTA and CDR2 FQGNSA. This CDR3 is 16 amino acids long. CDR3 protein: CASSLVPPNLGNTIYF. The CDR3 nucleotides read TGTGCCAGCAGCTTAGTGCCCCCCAACCTAGGAAACACCATATATTTT.

This CDR3 reads CSASPPSDKNIQYF. CDR3 coding DNA: TGCAGTGCTAGCCCCCCCTCGGACAAAAACATTCAGTACTTC. The V call is TRBV20-1, the J call TRBJ2-4; D is undetermined. The CDR3 has 14 residues. Germline V gene lookup returns CDR1 DFQATT and CDR2 SNEGSKA (reference sequence). The V gene lost 3 bases and the J gene lost 3 bases, with 12 bases spanning the gap.

The genes are TRBV3-1 and TRBJ2-7; 7 bases line up with TRBD1. CDR1 and CDR2 (germline): LGHDT, YNNKEL (reference sequence). V shed 6 bases, J shed 0 bases, and the junction held 11 bases outside the gene matches. The CDR3 covers 16 residues. The CDR3 coding sequence is TGTGCCAGCAGTCCCTATTACCGGGACAGCTCCTACGAGCAGTACTTC. As protein: CASSPYYRDSSYEQYF.

V gene TRBV5-1 combines with J gene TRBJ1-1; perhaps TRBD1 as D (5 bases). The CDR3 spans 12 residues. Germline V lookup: CDR1 SGHRS, CDR2 YFSETQ. Trimming shortened V by 2 bases and J by 4 bases, and 6 bases separated the two germline ends. The CDR3 spells CASSFTGTEAFF. DNA for the CDR3: TGCGCCAGCAGCTTCACAGGCACTGAAGCTTTCTTT.

This clonotype was recorded once. V usage is TRBV7-2 and J usage is TRBJ1-5, with a weak D call TRBD1 (6 bases). The CDR3 runs 15 residues. Per the germline V gene, CDR1 is SGHTA and CDR2 is FQGNSA. V gave up 5 bases and J gave up 5 bases, with 16 bases separating them. The CDR3 here is CASSQPGGADQPQHF. The CDR3 region has the DNA TGTGCCAGCAGCCAACCGGGGGGGGCTGATCAGCCCCAGCATTTT.

This clonotype appeared a single time. The J gene is TRBJ2-2, the V gene TRBV6-6, with 8 bases fitting TRBD2. This CDR3 is built from 14 residues. V was pared by 9 bases and J by 5 bases, with 8 bases of the junction left unmatched. Looked up from germline, CDR1 is MNHNY and CDR2 is SVGAGI (reference sequence). CDR3 protein: CASRGGYETGELFF. CDR3 sequence (DNA): TGTGCCAGTCGGGGGGGCTACGAGACCGGGGAGCTGTTTTTT.